The clone carrying this T cell receptor beta chain was observed once. Produced via immunoSEQ multiplex PCR; TCRdb's table is partial and in-frame only. The sample holds 350,000 or so clones; about 88% are singletons and the top ten take just over 1%. This study enrolled people aged about 18 to 100 from about two dozen US geographic areas. Clinical histories supplied by participants themselves formed the basis of cohort assignment. A case of COVID-19 had been met by exposed participants within 2 weeks before study entry. This entry belongs to a study of blood T cell repertoires in COVID-19. As for the study in general: COVID-19 samples from acute and convalescent phases originated in the United States, Italy and Spain.

CDR3 length: 17 residues. The ends were cut back, 3 bases at V and 0 bases at J, with 18 bases in the middle. CDR1 is SGHTS and CDR2 is YDEGEE in the germline V gene. The chain joins TRBV5-8 to TRBJ1-1; maybe TRBD1 (5 bases). The sample was PBMCs or T cells enriched from blood (not recorded which). The clonotype originates from a woman in her thirties who had been exposed to COVID-19. The CDR3 nucleotides read TGTGCCAGCAGCTCAACGACAGACCGGGGGATGAACACTGAAGCTTTCTTT. Residues: CASSSTTDRGMNTEAFF. Full variable domain (remainder filled in from reference TRBV5-8 and TRBJ1-1): EAGVTQSPTHLIKTRGQQATLRCSPISGHTSVYWYQQALGLGLQFLLWYDEGEERNRGNFPPRFSGRQFPNYSSELNVNALELEDSALYLCASSSTTDRGMNTEAFFGQGTRLTVV.